This record looks at one T cell receptor (beta chain) sequence and its context. Antigen: not known. The protocol was immunoSEQ multiplex PCR, while the TCRdb copy is restricted to in-frame clones and leaves out a portion. The sample includes about 2,100,000 clones, 85% to 95% of them seen just once. V lost 5 bases and J lost 1; bases outside the gene matches: 2. This CDR3 spans 13 amino acids. Germline CDR1 and CDR2: SGHNT and YYREEE (reference sequence). The sample comes from a study of shared clonotypes between healthy human individuals. Regarding the study as a whole: Among donors, sharing of clonotypes was expected to be affected by sequencing depth.

Positive CCR7 selection of CD45RO-negative cells yielded the naive CD8 cells, and terminally differentiated effector memory CD45RA+ cells were excluded. This clonotype was sampled from a young man in good health. Some clones in this sample may be carry-over from other donors' samples. The chain carries TRBV5-4 and TRBJ1-1; 7 bases are shared with TRBD1. Specimen: naive CD8+ T cells from PBMCs. CDR3 in amino acids: CASRGQPNTEAFF. The CDR3 DNA follows: TGTGCCAGCAGGGGACAGCCGAACACTGAAGCTTTCTTT. Together with reference TRBV5-4 and TRBJ1-1, the CDR3 gives the full variable domain: ETGVTQSPTHLIKTRGQQVTLRCSSQSGHNTVSWYQQALGQGPQFIFQYYREEENGRGNFPPRFSGLQFPNYSSELNVNALELDDSALYLCASRGQPNTEAFFGQGTRLTVV.